This TCR beta chain was sequenced in a study of human thymus T cells. The study's findings and limits: There appeared to be biased usage of V and J genes in thymic and blood repertoires. Thymic repertoires overlap heavily among unrelated individuals, related research has reported.

Notes on this clone: Its antigen is not known.

Resections from corrective heart surgery supplied the thymus tissue. Corrective surgery for congenital heart defects was being performed on the healthy Finnish infants who served as donors. Measured with immunoSEQ multiplex PCR; TCRdb has only the in-frame clones, and not every one. The sample includes 100,000 to 150,000 clones, 90% to 95% of them seen just once. Trimming stripped 2 bases from V and 0 bases from J, with 6 bases between. The CDR3 consists of 14 residues. Looked up from germline, CDR1 is SGHTS and CDR2 is YDEGEE. This TCR came from a boy less than two years old with a congenital heart defect but otherwise immunologically healthy. The sequencing input was thymus tissue. The chain is built from TRBV5-8 and TRBJ1-5, with unresolved D. This CDR3 is CASSLHDSNQPQHF. CDR3 in DNA: TGTGCCAGCAGCTTACACGATAGCAATCAGCCCCAGCATTTT.